A selection of T cell receptor beta chains follows, all from one sample in a study of beta chain features in type 1 diabetes. Some clones are missing from TCRdb's copy, which holds only in-frame ones; the method was immunoSEQ multiplex PCR. The data show about 210,000 clones, approximately 11% seen once. The material sequenced was central memory CD4+ T cells from blood. The receptors stem from a man in his late teens or twenties in good health. The CDR3 runs from the conserved cysteine through the conserved F or W. D genes are given only for firm matches. The size entry is marked missing in some rows and otherwise reads once, few, many or a size class.

d_call	v_call	j_call	cdr3_length	clone_size	cdr3_aa	cdr3_nt
TRBD1	TRBV11-2	TRBJ2-5	13	.	CASSTQGVETQYF	TGTGCCAGCAGCACACAGGGGGTGGAGACCCAGTACTTC
.	TRBV5-4	TRBJ2-7	13	.	CASSLAGGDEQYF	TGTGCCAGCAGCCTCGCCGGGGGCGACGAGCAGTACTTC
.	TRBV6-5	TRBJ2-7	15	.	CASSYSGRSKGEQYF	TGTGCCAGCAGTTACTCGGGGCGGTCGAAGGGAGAGCAGTACTTC
.	TRBV15	TRBJ1-1	13	few	CATSRDLHTEAFF	TGTGCCACCAGCAGAGATCTGCACACTGAAGCTTTCTTT
.	TRBV23-1	TRBJ2-3	17	many	CASSSSGGAGSTDTQYF	TGCGCCAGCAGTTCCTCTGGGGGCGCCGGTAGCACAGATACGCAGTATTTT
.	TRBV6-1	TRBJ2-7	15	.	CASSEAPWQIYEQYF	TGTGCCAGCAGTGAAGCGCCTTGGCAGATCTACGAGCAGTACTTC
TRBD2	TRBV5-1	TRBJ2-3	14	few	CASSLGLAKDTQYF	TGCGCCAGCAGCTTGGGACTAGCCAAAGATACGCAGTATTTT
TRBD2	TRBV7-9	TRBJ2-7	17	.	CASSFRAGGTSSYEQYF	TGTGCCAGCAGCTTCCGGGCCGGAGGGACTAGCTCCTACGAGCAGTACTTC
.	TRBV18	TRBJ1-3	16	.	CASSPNFQSSGNTIYF	TGTGCCAGCTCACCGAACTTTCAGAGCTCTGGAAACACCATATATTTT
.	TRBV4-3	TRBJ2-7	16	few	CASSQDGRTVGDEQYF	TGCGCCAGCAGCCAAGATGGTCGGACAGTTGGAGACGAGCAGTACTTC
TRBD1	TRBV15	TRBJ1-1	19	.	CATSRDRRGQANMNTEAFF	TGTGCCACCAGCAGAGATCGCCGGGGACAGGCGAACATGAACACTGAAGCTTTCTTT
TRBD1	TRBV9	TRBJ2-6	14	few	CASTQGAGANVLTF	TGTGCCAGCACCCAGGGGGCTGGGGCCAACGTCCTGACTTTC
.	TRBV15	TRBJ2-7	12	.	CATSRGVYEQYF	TGTGCCACCAGCAGGGGGGTCTACGAGCAGTACTTC
.	TRBV5-4	TRBJ2-3	16	.	CASSRGTVRSTDTQYF	TGTGCCAGCAGCCGGGGGACAGTCCGTAGCACAGATACGCAGTATTTT
.	TRBV9	TRBJ2-5	13	many	CASSPRSSETQYF	TGTGCCAGCAGCCCTCGGAGCTCAGAGACCCAGTACTTC
.	TRBV7-9	TRBJ2-4	14	few	CASSFVQGKNIQYF	TGTGCCAGCAGCTTTGTCCAGGGTAAAAACATTCAGTACTTC
TRBD2	TRBV5-4	TRBJ2-3	16	.	CASSLWLAGGTDTQYF	TGTGCCAGCAGCTTGTGGCTAGCGGGGGGCACAGATACGCAGTATTTT
TRBD2	TRBV4-1	TRBJ2-3	17	.	CASSHGLSGNLRDTQYF	TGCGCCAGCAGCCACGGCCTCAGCGGGAATCTCAGAGATACGCAGTATTTT
.	TRBV7-9	TRBJ1-1	12	.	CASSGGWTEAFF	TGTGCCAGCAGTGGGGGATGGACTGAAGCTTTCTTT
.	TRBV18	TRBJ2-1	15	few	CASSPLAGHYNEQFF	TGTGCCAGCTCACCATTGGCCGGCCACTACAATGAGCAGTTCTTC
.	TRBV11-2	TRBJ1-2	13	few	CASSLVVTFSYTF	TGTGCCAGCAGCTTAGTCGTTACTTTCAGCTACACCTTC
.	TRBV19	TRBJ2-2	17	few	CASSIVPGRRNTGELFF	TGTGCCAGTAGTATCGTCCCTGGGCGGAGAAACACCGGGGAGCTGTTTTTT
TRBD2	TRBV7-2	TRBJ2-1	17	few	CASSLARGRAFYNEQFF	TGTGCCAGCAGCCTGGCCCGAGGGAGGGCCTTCTACAATGAGCAGTTCTTC
.	TRBV29-1	TRBJ1-2	13	few	CSVDRGLNYGYTF	TGCAGCGTTGATCGGGGACTAAACTATGGCTACACCTTC
TRBD2	TRBV4-2	TRBJ2-7	16	few	CASSQGDSGISYEQYF	TGTGCCAGCAGCCAAGGTGATAGCGGGATTTCCTACGAGCAGTACTTC
.	TRBV5-1	TRBJ2-7	14	.	CASSFGSSSSEQYF	TGCGCCAGCAGCTTTGGATCCTCCTCATCCGAGCAGTACTTC
TRBD2	TRBV28	TRBJ2-3	18	many	CASSSGLATDYFTDTQYF	TGTGCCAGCAGCTCGGGACTAGCGACCGATTACTTCACAGATACGCAGTATTTT
.	TRBV5-1	TRBJ2-2	15	.	CASSPRTANTGELFF	TGCGCCAGCAGCCCGAGGACGGCGAACACCGGGGAGCTGTTTTTT
TRBD2	TRBV5-1	TRBJ2-3	13	few	CASGTTSLDTQYF	TGCGCCAGCGGGACTACCTCGCTCGATACGCAGTATTTT
TRBD1	TRBV6-6	TRBJ1-1	15	few	CASSYSGQGKTEAFF	TGTGCCAGCAGTTACTCCGGACAGGGGAAAACTGAAGCTTTCTTT
.	TRBV4-1	TRBJ2-1	15	many	CASSPSASSYNEQFF	TGCGCCAGCAGCCCTAGCGCCAGCTCCTACAATGAGCAGTTCTTC
.	TRBV9	TRBJ1-1	15	few	CASSVGGGYDTEAFF	TGTGCCAGCAGCGTAGGCGGGGGCTACGACACTGAAGCTTTCTTT
TRBD2	TRBV2	TRBJ2-1	15	few	CASRGTSAAYNEQFF	TGTGCCAGCAGGGGGACTAGCGCCGCCTACAATGAGCAGTTCTTC
.	TRBV7-8	TRBJ2-6	19	few	CASSLVGGTSMTGANVLTF	TGTGCCAGCAGCTTAGTAGGTGGGACATCTATGACTGGGGCCAACGTCCTGACTTTC
.	TRBV4-3	TRBJ1-2	16	.	CASSQDERQVNYGYTF	TGCGCCAGCAGCCAAGATGAACGACAGGTTAACTATGGCTACACCTTC
TRBD1	TRBV4-1	TRBJ2-7	15	.	CASSQDGQGGYEQYF	TGTGCCAGCAGCCAAGATGGACAGGGCGGCTACGAGCAGTACTTC
.	TRBV15	TRBJ2-1	18	once	CATSRWGRRERSYNEQFF	TGTGCCACCAGCAGGTGGGGGCGGCGGGAGCGCTCCTACAATGAGCAGTTCTTC
.	TRBV6-6	TRBJ1-2	13	few	CASSGGADYGYTF	TGTGCCAGCAGCGGGGGCGCGGACTATGGCTACACCTTC
TRBD1	TRBV27	TRBJ1-1	14	.	CASQRQGENTEAFF	TGTGCCAGCCAAAGACAGGGGGAGAACACTGAAGCTTTCTTT
.	TRBV7-8	TRBJ2-5	13	.	CASRIPGVETQYF	TGTGCCAGCCGTATACCCGGAGTAGAGACCCAGTACTTC
.	TRBV23-1	TRBJ1-4	16	few	CASSRNRIATNEKLFF	TGCGCCAGCAGTCGGAACAGGATTGCAACTAATGAAAAACTGTTTTTT